Reported below is one T cell receptor beta chain. Unsorted libraries were prepared from 2 million PBMCs that had been stored at -80 C. The sample is drawn from a study of neurological immune-mediated disorders. Each CDR3 protein gets one entry after TCRdb re-called the 5' RACE reads with MiXCR. The sample holds some 15,000 distinct CDR3 sequences, roughly 22% seen once. This sequence was found in a man aged 45 to 65 in good health. Sequenced: PBMCs.

In nucleotides, the CDR3 is TGCAGTGAAGCTAGCGGAATCTACGAGCAGTACTTC. Translation: CSEASGIYEQYF. The chain recombines TRBV20-1 with TRBJ2-7, with 7 bases matching TRBD2. The CDR3 length is 12 residues. Trimming took 7 bases from V and 3 from J; bases not matched to a gene: 6. Germline CDR1 and CDR2: DFQATT and SNEGSKA (reference sequence).